This T cell receptor beta chain came from a study of post-analysis software for immune sequencing data. Study results and limitations: The study found TRBV5-6, TRBV5-1 and TRBV20-1 among roughly 5 TRBV segments more frequent in patients than controls. A significant reduction in normalized Chao1 diversity was observed in multiple sclerosis patients versus controls.

The CDR3 extends over 13 amino acids. V lost 2 bases and J lost 3, with 8 bases in between. The germline gives CDR1 ENHRY, CDR2 SYGVKD. Unique molecular identifiers featured in each of the TCR beta cDNA libraries. TCRdb used MiXCR to reprocess the PCR reads, holding one entry per CDR3 protein. The sample holds over 150,000 distinct CDR3 sequences; approximately 35% are singletons and the top ten take 28%. Comments on this clonotype: Its antigen is as yet unknown.

V usage is TRBV10-3 and J usage is TRBJ2-7, with D hard to call. Source: blood, taken after autologous hematopoietic stem cell transplantation. The origin of this receptor is a girl aged 5-17 years with multiple sclerosis. CDR3 bases: TGTGCCATCAGTGAGATTGGAGACTACGAGCAGTACTTC. Protein: CAISEIGDYEQYF.